This T cell receptor (beta chain) appears in the sequencing data of a study of long-term antiretroviral therapy in people with HIV. Study in general: In the earliest collections, sampling predates the 2015 immediate-ART recommendation by about a decade. Regarding the study as a whole: Transplant donor controls retained higher diversity, though diversity increased after ART.

United States facilities provided treatment to all participants with HIV. Notes on this clone: Its antigen is undetermined.

immunoSEQ v3.0 was run at survey level. Sequencing used immunoSEQ multiplex PCR; TCRdb keeps in-frame clones, though not all of them. The sample shows 20,000 to 25,000 clones, around 76% of them seen only once. The clonotype was recovered from a woman between 40 and 55 years old with HIV. Sequenced material: unsorted PBMCs, taken 0.5 years after starting antiretroviral therapy.

DNA for the CDR3: TGTGCCAGCAGCGTGCAACAGGGGGTCACTGAAGCTTTCTTT. This codes for CASSVQQGVTEAFF. This chain connects TRBV5-4 to TRBJ1-1; TRBD1 agrees at 8 bases. The germline CDR1 and CDR2 sequences are SGHNT and YYREEE (reference sequence). V trimming: 4 bases; J trimming: 4 bases; junction bases outside the gene matches: 6. The CDR3 extends over 14 amino acids.